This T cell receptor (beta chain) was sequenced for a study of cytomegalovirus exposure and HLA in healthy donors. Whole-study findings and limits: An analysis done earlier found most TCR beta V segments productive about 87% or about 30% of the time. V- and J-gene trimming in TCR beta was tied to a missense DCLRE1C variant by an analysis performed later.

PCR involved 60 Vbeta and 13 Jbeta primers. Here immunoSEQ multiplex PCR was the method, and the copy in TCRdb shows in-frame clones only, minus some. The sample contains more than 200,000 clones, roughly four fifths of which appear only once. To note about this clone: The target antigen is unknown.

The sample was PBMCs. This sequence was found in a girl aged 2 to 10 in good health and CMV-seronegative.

The CDR3 sequence is CASSSPILAGGGSYNEQFF. CDR3 bases: TGTGCCAGCAGCTCCCCAATTCTAGCGGGAGGAGGCTCCTACAATGAGCAGTTCTTC. The chain combines TRBV7-2 with TRBJ2-1; 11 bases fit TRBD2. Germline CDR1 is SGHTA and CDR2 is FQGNSA. CDR3 size: 19 residues. J gave up 0 bases and V 4 bases, and 11 bases lay outside the gene matches.